The 5 T cell receptor beta chains below all came from one sample that was sequenced in a study of blood T cell repertoires in COVID-19. Profiling relied on immunoSEQ multiplex PCR, and the TCRdb table lists in-frame clones only, not all of them. The sample holds some 150,000 clones, 70% to 90% seen once. The sample was peripheral blood. The source of these receptors is a woman in her sixties with COVID-19, enrolled during active disease.

J is TRBJ2-7 and V is TRBV6-5; 7 bases fit TRBD1. The CDR3 is 15 amino acids. Germline CDR1 reads MNHEY; CDR2 reads SVGAGI. V was clipped by 8 bases and J by 4 bases; unmatched bases: 14. The CDR3 is CASGLGQVQSYEQYF. The DNA of the CDR3 is TGTGCCAGCGGATTAGGACAGGTACAATCTTACGAGCAGTACTTC.

This clone was recorded once. The CDR3 sequence: CASSLAAANYGYTF. The CDR3, as DNA: TGTGCCAGCAGCTTAGCGGCGGCTAACTATGGCTACACCTTC. The V and J genes are TRBV7-8 and TRBJ1-2; D is unclear. The germline gives CDR1 SGHVS, CDR2 FQNEAQ. This CDR3 is 14 amino acids long. Deletions cut 0 bases from V and 0 bases from J, with 5 bases between.

The gene calls are TRBV28 and TRBJ2-7, with D uncertain. Germline V lookup: CDR1 MDHEN, CDR2 SYDVKM. The CDR3 is 14 residues long. Trimming pared 2 bases from V and 1 base from J, leaving 9 bases between. CDR3 DNA: TGTGCCAGCAGTTTACCAGACTGGTCCTACGAGCAGTACTTC. This translates into CASSLPDWSYEQYF.

The chain recombines TRBV29-1 with TRBJ2-1; D is undetermined. The CDR3 is 10 residues long. Germline loops: CDR1 SQVTM, CDR2 ANQGSEA. V was clipped by 4 bases and J by 6 bases, with 4 bases between them. The CDR3 region is CSVAGNEQFF. CDR3 sequence (DNA): TGCAGCGTTGCGGGCAATGAGCAGTTCTTC.

This clone turned up a few times. The chain joins TRBV5-1 to TRBJ2-3; TRBD2 matches at 7 bases. CDR3 length equals 15 residues. V was clipped by 0 bases and J by 1 base; unmatched bases: 2. Germline CDR1 and CDR2: SGHRS and YFSETQ. Written as DNA, the CDR3 is TGCGCCAGCAGCTTGGTTGCGGGGGGCACAGATACGCAGTATTTT. Its protein is CASSLVAGGTDTQYF.